The clone carrying this TCR beta chain was detected many times. Patients were excluded because of uncontrolled infection, other autoimmune disease, pregnancy or lactation. Together with thyroid ultrasound, orbital computed tomography, serum thyroxine and TRAb, clinical symptoms were used for diagnoses. Blood from later-ophthalmopathy patients was taken at first hyperthyroidism diagnosis. The sample comes from a study of T cells in Graves' hyperthyroidism and ophthalmopathy. The CDR3 is 16 amino acids. The ends were cut back, 5 bases at V and 10 bases at J, with 21 bases in the middle. The V gene's germline CDR1 is SGHTA and CDR2 FQGNSA. From RNA transcripts, TCR beta CDR3 regions were amplified. Carried out on the TCR CDR3, a first-round RT-PCR used the HTBI primer set. TCRdb re-called the multiplex PCR reads through MiXCR, storing one row per CDR3 protein. The sample contains 250,000 or so distinct CDR3 sequences, 13% to 15% of which appear only once.

This chain connects TRBV7-2 to TRBJ1-6; D may be TRBD1 (5 bases). The TCR comes from a woman aged 40 to 50 with Graves' hyperthyroidism that later progressed to Graves' ophthalmopathy. Sequenced sample: blood. This CDR3 reads CASSRRGEGKRSPLHF. The CDR3 DNA reads as TGTGCCAGCAGCCGTCGGGGGGAGGGCAAAAGGTCACCCCTCCACTTT.